The following is a T cell receptor (beta chain) sequence with its context. CDR1 and CDR2 (germline): MNHEY, SVGAGI. CDR3 size: 15 residues. Trimming took 6 bases from V and 6 from J; bases not matched to a gene: 11. The data were taken from a study of blood T cell repertoires in COVID-19. About the study: Researchers got acute and convalescent COVID-19 samples from the United States, Italy and Spain. PBMCs, B-cell-depleted T cells, or T cells provided the cDNA or gDNA that made up the material.

In the authors' workflow: Researchers report that nucleated cell counts were estimated from reference gene primer amplification. Generated by immunoSEQ multiplex PCR, the TCRdb table keeps only in-frame clones and is missing some. The DNA gave D and trimming, while V, J and clone size come from that table. Here the sample spans under 550,000 clones, approximately 90% being singletons. Followed longitudinally, the Seattle patients had been enrolled during active infection. The specimen was peripheral blood. The origin of this receptor is a young man with COVID-19, enrolled during active disease. This chain links TRBV6-5 with TRBJ2-3; the match to TRBD1 covers 8 bases. CDR3 residues: CASSERQGPEDTQYF. The CDR3 DNA sequence: TGTGCCAGCAGCGAGCGACAGGGGCCGGAGGATACGCAGTATTTT.